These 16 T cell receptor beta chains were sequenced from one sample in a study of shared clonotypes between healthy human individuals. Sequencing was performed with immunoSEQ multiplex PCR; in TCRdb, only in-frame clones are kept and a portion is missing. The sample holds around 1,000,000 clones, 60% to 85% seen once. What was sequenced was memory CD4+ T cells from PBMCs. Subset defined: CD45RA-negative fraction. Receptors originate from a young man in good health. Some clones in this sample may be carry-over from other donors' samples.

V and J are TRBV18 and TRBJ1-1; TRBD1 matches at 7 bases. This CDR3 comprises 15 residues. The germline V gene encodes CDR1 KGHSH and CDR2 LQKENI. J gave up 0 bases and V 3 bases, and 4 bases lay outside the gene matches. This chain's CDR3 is CASSPGTAMNTEAFF. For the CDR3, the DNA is TGTGCCAGCTCACCTGGGACAGCCATGAACACTGAAGCTTTCTTT.

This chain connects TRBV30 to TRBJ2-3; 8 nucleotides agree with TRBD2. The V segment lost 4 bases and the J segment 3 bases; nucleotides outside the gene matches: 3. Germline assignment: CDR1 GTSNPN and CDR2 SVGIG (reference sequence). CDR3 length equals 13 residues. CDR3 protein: CAWTTGGTDTQYF. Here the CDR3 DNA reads TGTGCCTGGACAACGGGAGGGACAGATACGCAGTATTTT.

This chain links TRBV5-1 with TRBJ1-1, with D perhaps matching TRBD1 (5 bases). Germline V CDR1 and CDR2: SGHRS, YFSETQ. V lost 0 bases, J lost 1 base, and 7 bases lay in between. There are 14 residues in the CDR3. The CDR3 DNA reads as TGCGCCAGCAGCTTGGAGGGGTGGAACACTGAAGCTTTCTTT. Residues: CASSLEGWNTEAFF. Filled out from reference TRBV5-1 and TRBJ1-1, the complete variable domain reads KAGVTQTPRYLIKTRGQQVTLSCSPISGHRSVSWYQQTPGQGLQFLFEYFSETQRNKGNFPGRFSGRQFSNSRSEMNVSTLELGDSALYLCASSLEGWNTEAFFGQGTRLTVV.

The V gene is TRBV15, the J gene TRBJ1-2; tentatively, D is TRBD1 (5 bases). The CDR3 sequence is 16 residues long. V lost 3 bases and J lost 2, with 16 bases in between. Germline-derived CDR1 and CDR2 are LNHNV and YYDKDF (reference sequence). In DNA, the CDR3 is TGTGCCACCAGCAGGGTTGCGACAGATTCGAACTATGGCTACACCTTC. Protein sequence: CATSRVATDSNYGYTF.

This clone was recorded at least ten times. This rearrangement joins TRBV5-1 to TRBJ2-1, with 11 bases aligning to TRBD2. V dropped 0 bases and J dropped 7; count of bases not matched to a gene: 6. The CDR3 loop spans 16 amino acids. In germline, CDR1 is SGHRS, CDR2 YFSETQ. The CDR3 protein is CASSLEASGRRNEQFF. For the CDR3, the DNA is TGCGCCAGCAGCTTGGAAGCTAGCGGGAGGAGGAATGAGCAGTTCTTC.

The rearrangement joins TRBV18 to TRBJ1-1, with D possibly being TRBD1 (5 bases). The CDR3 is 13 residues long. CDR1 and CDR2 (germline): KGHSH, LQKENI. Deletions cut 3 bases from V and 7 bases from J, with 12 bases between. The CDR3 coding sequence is TGTGCCAGCTCACCGGGGGTCTCGCGTGAAGCTTTCTTT. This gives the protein CASSPGVSREAFF.

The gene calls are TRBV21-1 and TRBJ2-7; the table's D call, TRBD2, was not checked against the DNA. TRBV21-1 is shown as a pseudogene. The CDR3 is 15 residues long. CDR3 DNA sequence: TGTGCCAGCAGCAAAGGGGGGAGGGTAACGTACGAGCAGTACTTC. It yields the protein CASSKGGRVTYEQYF.

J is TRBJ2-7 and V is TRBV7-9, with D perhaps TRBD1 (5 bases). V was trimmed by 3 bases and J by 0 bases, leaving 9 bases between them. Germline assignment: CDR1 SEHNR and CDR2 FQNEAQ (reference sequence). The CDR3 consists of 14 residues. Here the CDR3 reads CASSFDSSSYEQYF. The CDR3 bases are TGTGCCAGCAGCTTTGACAGCAGCTCCTACGAGCAGTACTTC. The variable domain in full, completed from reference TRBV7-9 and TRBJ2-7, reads DTGVSQNPRHKITKRGQNVTFRCDPISEHNRLYWYRQTLGQGPEFLTYFQNEAQLEKSRLLSDRFSAERPKGSFSTLEIQRTEQGDSAMYLCASSFDSSSYEQYFGPGTRLTVT.

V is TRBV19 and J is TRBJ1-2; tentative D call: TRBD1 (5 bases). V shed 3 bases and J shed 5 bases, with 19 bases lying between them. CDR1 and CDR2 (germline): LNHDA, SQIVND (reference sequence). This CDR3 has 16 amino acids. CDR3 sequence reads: CASSITAGPRTYGYTF. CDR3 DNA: TGTGCCAGTAGTATTACGGCTGGTCCTAGGACATATGGCTACACCTTC.

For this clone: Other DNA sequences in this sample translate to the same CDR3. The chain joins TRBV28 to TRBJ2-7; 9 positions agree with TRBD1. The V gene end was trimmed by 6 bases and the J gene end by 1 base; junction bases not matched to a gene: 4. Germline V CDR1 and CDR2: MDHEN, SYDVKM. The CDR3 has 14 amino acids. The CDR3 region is CASSRTGVSYEQYF. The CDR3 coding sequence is TGTGCCAGCAGCAGGACAGGGGTGTCCTACGAGCAGTACTTC.

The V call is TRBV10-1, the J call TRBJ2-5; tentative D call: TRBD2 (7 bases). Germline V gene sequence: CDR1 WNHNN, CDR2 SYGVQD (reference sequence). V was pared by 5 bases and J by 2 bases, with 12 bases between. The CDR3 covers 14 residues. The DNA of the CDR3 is TGCGCCAGCAGTCGAGGGGGGGATCAAGAGACCCAGTACTTC. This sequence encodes CASSRGGDQETQYF.

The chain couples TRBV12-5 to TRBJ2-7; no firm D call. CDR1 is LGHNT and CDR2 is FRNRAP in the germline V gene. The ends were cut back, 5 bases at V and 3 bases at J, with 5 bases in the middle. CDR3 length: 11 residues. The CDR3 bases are TGTGCTAGTGGTCTAGACTACGAGCAGTACTTC. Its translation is CASGLDYEQYF.

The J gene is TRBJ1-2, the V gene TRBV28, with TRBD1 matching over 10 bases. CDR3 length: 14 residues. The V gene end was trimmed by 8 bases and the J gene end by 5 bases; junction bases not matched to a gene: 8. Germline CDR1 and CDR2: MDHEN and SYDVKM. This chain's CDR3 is CASSGTGAGYGYTF. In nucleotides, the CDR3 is TGTGCCAGCTCCGGGACAGGGGCTGGTTATGGCTACACCTTC.

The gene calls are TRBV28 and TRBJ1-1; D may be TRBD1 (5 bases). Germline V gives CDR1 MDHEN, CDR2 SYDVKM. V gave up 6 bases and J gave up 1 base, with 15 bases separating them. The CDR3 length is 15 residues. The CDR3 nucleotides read TGTGCCAGCAGCCGCAGGGTACCTGGGAACACTGAAGCTTTCTTT. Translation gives CASSRRVPGNTEAFF.

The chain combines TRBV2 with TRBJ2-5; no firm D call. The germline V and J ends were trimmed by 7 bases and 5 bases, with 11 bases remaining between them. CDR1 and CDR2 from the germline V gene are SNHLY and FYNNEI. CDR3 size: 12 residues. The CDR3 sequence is CASNPTLETQYF. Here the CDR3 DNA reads TGTGCCAGCAATCCGACGCTGGAGACCCAGTACTTC.

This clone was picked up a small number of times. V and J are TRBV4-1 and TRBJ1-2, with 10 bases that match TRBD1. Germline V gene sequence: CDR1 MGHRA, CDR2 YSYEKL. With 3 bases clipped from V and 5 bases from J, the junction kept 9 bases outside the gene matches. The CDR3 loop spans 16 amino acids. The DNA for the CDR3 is TGCGCCAGCAGCCAGGGGGCGGGACAGGGGTATTATGGCTACACCTTC. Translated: CASSQGAGQGYYGYTF.